A selection of T cell receptor beta chains follows, all from one sample in a study of long-term antiretroviral therapy in people with HIV. Only in-frame clones appear in the TCRdb table, and some are missing; sequencing was by immunoSEQ multiplex PCR. The sample has about 25,000 clones; approximately 80% are singletons. Specimen: unsorted PBMCs, collected around 4.3 years after starting antiretroviral therapy. These receptors originate from a man aged 25-45 years with HIV. CDR3s include the opening cysteine and the closing phenylalanine or tryptophan. D genes are given only for firm matches. Clone sizes are given selectively: once, few, many, or a class where the clone is expanded.

clone_size	v_call	j_call	d_call	cdr3_nt	cdr3_aa
NA	TRBV19	TRBJ1-1	NA	TGTGCCAGTAGTATAGCGGGAGGAAACACTGAAGCTTTCTTT	CASSIAGGNTEAFF
NA	TRBV7-2	TRBJ2-7	NA	TGTGCCAGCAGCCGCAAGGCCACGGACTACGAGCAGTACTTC	CASSRKATDYEQYF
once	TRBV5-4	TRBJ2-5	NA	TGTGCCAGCAGCTCGCCCGAAGCATCGGGCATAGAGACCCAGTACTTC	CASSSPEASGIETQYF
NA	TRBV19	TRBJ2-3	NA	TGTGCCAGTAAGGTAATCGGGGCGGGTTTTAGCACAGATACGCAGTATTTT	CASKVIGAGFSTDTQYF
NA	TRBV6-1	TRBJ1-2	NA	TGTGCCAGCAGTGAAGGGACAGCACTTTATGGCTACACCTTC	CASSEGTALYGYTF
NA	TRBV7-3	TRBJ1-1	NA	TGTGCCAGCAGCTTACTCGGGGAAAACACTGAAGCTTTCTTT	CASSLLGENTEAFF
NA	TRBV30	TRBJ1-5	NA	TGTGCCTGGACCAATAAGGGGGTCGGGGGCAATCAGCCCCAGCATTTT	CAWTNKGVGGNQPQHF
medium-sized	TRBV27	TRBJ1-1	NA	TGTGCCAGCAGTTTATTCTTCAGGGAACCCATGAACACTGAAGCTTTCTTT	CASSLFFREPMNTEAFF
NA	TRBV7-2	TRBJ2-5	NA	TGTGCCAGCAGCCCCTATGGGGAGACCCAGTACTTC	CASSPYGETQYF
NA	TRBV30	TRBJ2-5	NA	TGTGCCTGGAACCTAGGGCCTCAAGAGACCCAGTACTTC	CAWNLGPQETQYF
medium-sized	TRBV14	TRBJ2-3	NA	TGTGCCAGCAGCCTCAACAGGGATACGCAGTATTTT	CASSLNRDTQYF
once	TRBV7-2	TRBJ1-5	TRBD1	TGTGCCAGCAGCCCGACAGGGGATCAGCCCCAGCATTTT	CASSPTGDQPQHF
NA	TRBV10-3	TRBJ2-7	TRBD1	TGTGCCACGCAGGACAGGGGTACCTACGAGCAGTACTTC	CATQDRGTYEQYF
NA	TRBV2	TRBJ2-7	NA	TGTGCCAGCAGTGATGAGCAGGCATCCTACGAGCAGTACTTC	CASSDEQASYEQYF
NA	TRBV6-5	TRBJ2-1	NA	TGTGCCACAATGAGCCGGGACCAAGTAGGTGAGCAGTTCTTC	CATMSRDQVGEQFF
NA	TRBV7-8	TRBJ2-7	NA	TGTGCCAGCGGGGACAACACCTACGAGCAGTACTTC	CASGDNTYEQYF
NA	TRBV5-4	TRBJ2-7	TRBD1	TGTGCCAGCAGTCGACAGGGAGCGCGTTCCTCCTACGAGCAGTACTTC	CASSRQGARSSYEQYF
NA	TRBV6-4	TRBJ1-1	NA	TGTGCCAGCAGTCCGGACGGCGTAAACACTGAAGCTTTCTTT	CASSPDGVNTEAFF
NA	TRBV2	TRBJ1-2	TRBD1	TGTGCCAGCAGGGTGGACAGGGGCCCTAACTATGGCTACACCTTC	CASRVDRGPNYGYTF
NA	TRBV2	TRBJ1-3	NA	TGTGCCAGCATAAGGGGGGGATCTGGAAACACCATATATTTT	CASIRGGSGNTIYF